These 2 T cell receptor beta chains originate from one sample sequenced in a study of T cell changes during pregnancy in multiple sclerosis. Clones were read by immunoSEQ multiplex PCR, and TCRdb kept only the in-frame ones, dropping some. The data hold around 29,000 clones, with around 94% observed a single time. Source: CD8+ T cells from peripheral blood mononuclear cells, taken before pregnancy. The receptors originated from a female donor with multiple sclerosis, enrolled in a pregnancy study.

V is TRBV4-3 and J is TRBJ2-3, with D hard to call. The CDR3 covers 16 residues. Deletions cut 0 bases from V and 1 base from J, with 11 bases between. Germline lookup yields CDR1 LGHNA and CDR2 YSLEER. CDR3 protein: CASSQEASLRTDTQYF. CDR3 coding DNA: TGCGCCAGCAGCCAAGAAGCAAGTCTTCGCACAGATACGCAGTATTTT.

The V and J genes are TRBV7-9 and TRBJ2-1; D is perhaps TRBD2 (6 bases). This CDR3 has 17 residues. The germline V gene encodes CDR1 SEHNR and CDR2 FQNEAQ (reference sequence). Trimming left V 5 bases short and J 1 base short, with 18 bases between. The CDR3 is CASSLSGGIRSYNEQFF. CDR3 DNA: TGTGCCAGCAGCCTATCAGGCGGGATTCGGTCCTACAATGAGCAGTTCTTC.